The 3 T cell receptor beta chains below were found in one sample sequenced in a study of molecular identifiers for immune sequencing clone quantification. TCRdb independently ran MiXCR on the PCR reads; one entry per CDR3 protein. The sample consists of 35,000 to 40,000 distinct CDR3 sequences, approximately 19% of them appearing once. The sequenced sample was naive CD8+ T cells from blood, with Jurkat cell RNA spiked in. Subset noted: FACS-sorted CD8+CD4-CCR7+CD45RA+ naive T cells. These receptors were obtained from a human donor in good health. Some libraries in this study had Jurkat cell RNA spiked in.

A few counts support this clonotype. The rearrangement uses TRBV4-1 and TRBJ2-1; 9 bases are a match to TRBD2. CDR1 and CDR2 (germline): MGHRA, YSYEKL. The CDR3 runs to 16 residues. V shed 4 bases and J 3 bases; nucleotides not matched to a gene: 7. The CDR3: CASSPRIAGDYNEQFF. DNA for the CDR3: TGCGCCAGCAGCCCACGGATAGCGGGAGACTACAATGAGCAGTTCTTC.

This clonotype has ten or more counts. The chain employs TRBV12-3 or TRBV12-4 and TRBJ2-3; D tentatively reads TRBD1 or TRBD2 (5 bases each). V gave up 6 bases and J gave up 4 bases, with 17 bases separating them. There are 15 residues in the CDR3. CDR3 region: CASSPGTRQADTQYF. In nucleotides, the CDR3 is TGTGCCAGCAGCCCCGGGACGAGGCAGGCAGATACGCAGTATTTT.

With respect to this clonotype: A much larger clone differs from this one at a single base, so this may be a read error. The CDR3 sequence: CASSLGAEVTDTQYF. The CDR3, as DNA: TGTGCCAGCAGCTTAGGGGCGGAAGTCACAGATACGCAGTATTTT. The chain combines TRBV13 with TRBJ2-3; D is undetermined. Trimming stripped 0 bases from V and 2 bases from J, with 9 bases between. This CDR3 has 15 residues. Per germline, CDR1 PRHDT and CDR2 FYEKMQ (reference sequence). Looking up the rest from reference TRBV13 and TRBJ2-3 gives the full variable domain: AAGVIQSPRHLIKEKRETATLKCYPIPRHDTVYWYQQGPGQDPQFLISFYEKMQSDKGSIPDRFSAQQFSDYHSELNMSSLELGDSALYFCASSLGAEVTDTQYFGPGTRLTVL.